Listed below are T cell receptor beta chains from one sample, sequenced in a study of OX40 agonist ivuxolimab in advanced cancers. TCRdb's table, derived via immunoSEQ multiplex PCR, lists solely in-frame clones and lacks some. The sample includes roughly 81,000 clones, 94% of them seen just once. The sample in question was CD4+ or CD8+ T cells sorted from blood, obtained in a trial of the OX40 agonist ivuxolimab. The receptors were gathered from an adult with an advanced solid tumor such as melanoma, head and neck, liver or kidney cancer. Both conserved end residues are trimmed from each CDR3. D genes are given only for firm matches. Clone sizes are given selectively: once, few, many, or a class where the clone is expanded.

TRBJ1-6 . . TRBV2 ASSDGLSSYNSPLH
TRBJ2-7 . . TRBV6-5 ASSYVRESPSEQY
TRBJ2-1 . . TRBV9 ASSVRQSSYNEQF
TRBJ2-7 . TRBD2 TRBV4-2 ASSPRLAKTYEQY
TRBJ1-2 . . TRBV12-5 ASGFSTNYGYT
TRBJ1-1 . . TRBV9 ASSVAGLNTEAF
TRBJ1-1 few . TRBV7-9 ASSGTSTEAF
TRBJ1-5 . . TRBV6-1 ASRPRIMSNQPQH
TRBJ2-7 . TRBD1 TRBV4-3 ASSHIGTGLHEQY
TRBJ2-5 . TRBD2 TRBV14 ASSPIAGGETQY
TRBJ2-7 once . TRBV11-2 ASSLAWGRSSYEQY
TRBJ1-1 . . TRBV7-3 ASSSTPNTEAF
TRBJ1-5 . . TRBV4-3 ASRDGGKYNQPQH
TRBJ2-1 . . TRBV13 ASSFSVPRFESYNEQF
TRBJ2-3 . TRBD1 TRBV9 ASSAQGAVTDTQY
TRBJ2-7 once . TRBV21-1 ASAGDEQY
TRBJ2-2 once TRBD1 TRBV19 ASRRGQNTGELF
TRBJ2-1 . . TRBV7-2 ASSLIASEYNEQF
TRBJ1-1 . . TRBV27 ASSLSVNTEAF
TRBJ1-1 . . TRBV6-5 ASSYSRTLFEAF
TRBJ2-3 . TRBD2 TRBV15 ATLVSGRATDTQY
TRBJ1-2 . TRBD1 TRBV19 ASSPWDRANYGYT
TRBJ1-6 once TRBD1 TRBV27 ASRGQGIGVDSPLH
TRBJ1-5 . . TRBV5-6 ASSFPQPQH
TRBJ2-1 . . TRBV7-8 ASSLGGASYNEQF
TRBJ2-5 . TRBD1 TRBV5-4 ASSTRTGGAGETQY
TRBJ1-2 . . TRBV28 ASSIMRIGNYGYT
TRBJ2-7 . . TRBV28 ASSSPHSSYEQY
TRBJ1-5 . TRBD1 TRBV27 ASSKDRGLNQPQH